This T cell receptor (beta chain) was sequenced in a study of post-analysis software for immune sequencing data. Whole-study findings and limits: Four or five TRBV segments (TRBV5-6, TRBV5-1 and TRBV20-1 among them) occurred more frequently in patients than in controls.

Trimming took 6 bases from V and 9 from J, leaving 15 bases between them. Germline V gene sequence: CDR1 LGHNT, CDR2 FRNRAP. The CDR3 consists of 13 residues. About this clonotype: Its specificity is not known.

Included in the TCR beta cDNA libraries were unique molecular identifiers. One entry per CDR3 protein, called by TCRdb with MiXCR from the PCR reads. The data contain approximately 660,000 distinct CDR3 sequences, approximately 59% of them singletons. The chain couples TRBV12-5 to TRBJ2-1; D is undetermined. Material: blood. This sequence was found in a girl under 10 years old with multiple sclerosis. CDR3 in DNA: TGTGCTAGTGGGTACAAGGGTGTTAGTGAGCAGTTCTTC. Translating gives CASGYKGVSEQFF.